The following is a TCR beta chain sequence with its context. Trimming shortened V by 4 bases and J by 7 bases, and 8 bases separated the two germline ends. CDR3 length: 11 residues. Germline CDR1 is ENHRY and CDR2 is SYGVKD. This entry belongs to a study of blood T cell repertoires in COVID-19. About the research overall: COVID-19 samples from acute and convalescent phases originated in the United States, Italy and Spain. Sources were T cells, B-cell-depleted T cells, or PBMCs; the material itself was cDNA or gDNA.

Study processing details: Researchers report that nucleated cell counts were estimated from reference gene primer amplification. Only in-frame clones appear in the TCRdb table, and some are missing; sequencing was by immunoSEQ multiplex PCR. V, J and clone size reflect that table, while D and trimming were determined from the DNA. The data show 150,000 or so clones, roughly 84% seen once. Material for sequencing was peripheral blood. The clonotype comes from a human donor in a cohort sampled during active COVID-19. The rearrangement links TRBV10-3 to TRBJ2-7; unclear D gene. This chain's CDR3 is CAISGKEEQYF. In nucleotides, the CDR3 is TGTGCCATCAGTGGGAAGGAGGAGCAGTACTTC.